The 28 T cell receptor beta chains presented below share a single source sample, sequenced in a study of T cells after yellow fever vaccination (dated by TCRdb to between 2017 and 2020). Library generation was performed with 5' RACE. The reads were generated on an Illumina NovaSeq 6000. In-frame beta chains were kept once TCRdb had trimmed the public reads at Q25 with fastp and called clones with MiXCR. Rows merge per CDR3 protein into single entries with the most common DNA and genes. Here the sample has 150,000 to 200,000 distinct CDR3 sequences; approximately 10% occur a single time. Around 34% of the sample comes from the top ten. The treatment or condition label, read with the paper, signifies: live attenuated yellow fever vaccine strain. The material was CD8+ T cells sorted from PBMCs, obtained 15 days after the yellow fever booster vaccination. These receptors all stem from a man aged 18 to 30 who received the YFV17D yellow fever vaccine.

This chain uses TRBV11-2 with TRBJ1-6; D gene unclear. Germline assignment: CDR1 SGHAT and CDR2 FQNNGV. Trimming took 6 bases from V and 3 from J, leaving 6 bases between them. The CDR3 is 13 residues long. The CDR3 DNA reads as TGTGCCAGCAGTGCAGACTATAATTCACCCCTCCACTTT. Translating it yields CASSADYNSPLHF. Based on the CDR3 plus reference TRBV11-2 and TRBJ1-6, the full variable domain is EAGVAQSPRYKIIEKRQSVAFWCNPISGHATLYWYQQILGQGPKLLIQFQNNGVVDDSQLPKDRFSAERLKGVDSTLKIQPAKLEDSAVYLCASSADYNSPLHFGNGTRLTVT.

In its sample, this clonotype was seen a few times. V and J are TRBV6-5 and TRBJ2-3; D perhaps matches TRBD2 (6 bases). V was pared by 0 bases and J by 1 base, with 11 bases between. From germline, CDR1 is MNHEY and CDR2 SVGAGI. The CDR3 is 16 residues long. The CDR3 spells CASSYSFGGGTDTQYF. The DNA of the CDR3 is TGTGCCAGCAGTTACTCGTTCGGGGGTGGCACAGATACGCAGTATTTT.

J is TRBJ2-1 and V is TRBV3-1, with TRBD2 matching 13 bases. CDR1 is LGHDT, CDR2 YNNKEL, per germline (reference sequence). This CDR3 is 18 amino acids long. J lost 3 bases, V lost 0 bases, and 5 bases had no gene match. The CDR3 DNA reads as TGTGCCAGCAGCCAAGAAGGGACTAGCGGGGCGATCTACAATGAGCAGTTCTTC. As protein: CASSQEGTSGAIYNEQFF.

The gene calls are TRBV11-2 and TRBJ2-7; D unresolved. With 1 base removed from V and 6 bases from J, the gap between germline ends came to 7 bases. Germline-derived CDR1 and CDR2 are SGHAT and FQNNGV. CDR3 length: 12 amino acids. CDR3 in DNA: TGTGCCAGCAGCTTAGGAGGACCCGAGCAGTACGTC. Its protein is CASSLGGPEQYV.

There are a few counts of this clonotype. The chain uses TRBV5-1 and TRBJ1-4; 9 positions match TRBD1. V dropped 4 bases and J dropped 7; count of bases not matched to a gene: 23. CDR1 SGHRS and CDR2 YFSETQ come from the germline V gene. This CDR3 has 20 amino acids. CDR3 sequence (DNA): TGCGCCAGCAGCCCACCCTCCGGGACAGGGAAACCGAATGGGGTTGAAAAACTGTTTTTT. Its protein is CASSPPSGTGKPNGVEKLFF. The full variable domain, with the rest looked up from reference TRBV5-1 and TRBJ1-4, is KAGVTQTPRYLIKTRGQQVTLSCSPISGHRSVSWYQQTPGQGLQFLFEYFSETQRNKGNFPGRFSGRQFSNSRSEMNVSTLELGDSALYLCASSPPSGTGKPNGVEKLFFGSGTQLSVL.

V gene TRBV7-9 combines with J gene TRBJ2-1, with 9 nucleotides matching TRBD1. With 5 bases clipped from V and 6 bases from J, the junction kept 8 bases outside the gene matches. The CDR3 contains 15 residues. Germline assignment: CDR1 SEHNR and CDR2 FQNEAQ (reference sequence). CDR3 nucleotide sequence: TGTGCCAGCAGCCCCCGGGACAGGGCCTCCAATGAGCAGTTCTTC. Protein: CASSPRDRASNEQFF.

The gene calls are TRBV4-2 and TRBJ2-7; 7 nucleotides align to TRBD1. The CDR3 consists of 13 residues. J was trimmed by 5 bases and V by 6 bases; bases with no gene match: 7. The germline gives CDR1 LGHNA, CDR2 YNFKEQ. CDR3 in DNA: TGTGCCAGCAGTGGGCAGGGGGATAACGAGCAGTACTTC. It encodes CASSGQGDNEQYF.

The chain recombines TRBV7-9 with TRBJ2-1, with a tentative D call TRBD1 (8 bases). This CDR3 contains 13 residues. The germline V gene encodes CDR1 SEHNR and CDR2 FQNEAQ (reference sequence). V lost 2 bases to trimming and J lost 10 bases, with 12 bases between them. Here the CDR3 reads CASSLSQGGEQFF. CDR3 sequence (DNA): TGTGCCAGCAGCTTATCACAGGGGGGGGAGCAGTTCTTC.

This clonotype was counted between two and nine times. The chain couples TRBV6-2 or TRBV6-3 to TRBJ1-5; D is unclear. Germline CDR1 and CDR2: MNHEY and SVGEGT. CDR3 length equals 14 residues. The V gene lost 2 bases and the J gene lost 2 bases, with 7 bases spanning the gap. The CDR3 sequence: CASSYKGGNQPQHF. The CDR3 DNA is TGTGCCAGCAGTTACAAGGGTGGCAATCAGCCCCAGCATTTT.

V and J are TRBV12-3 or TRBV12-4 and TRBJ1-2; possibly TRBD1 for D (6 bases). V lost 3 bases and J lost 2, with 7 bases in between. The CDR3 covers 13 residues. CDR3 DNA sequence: TGTGCCAGCAGTTTTGGACAGAACTATGGCTACACCTTC. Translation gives CASSFGQNYGYTF.

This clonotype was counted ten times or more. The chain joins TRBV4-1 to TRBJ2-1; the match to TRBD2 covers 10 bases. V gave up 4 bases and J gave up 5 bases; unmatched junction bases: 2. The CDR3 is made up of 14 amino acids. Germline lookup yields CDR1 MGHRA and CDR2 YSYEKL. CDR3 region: CASSRTSGDNEQFF. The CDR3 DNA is TGCGCCAGCAGCCGGACTAGCGGAGACAATGAGCAGTTCTTC.

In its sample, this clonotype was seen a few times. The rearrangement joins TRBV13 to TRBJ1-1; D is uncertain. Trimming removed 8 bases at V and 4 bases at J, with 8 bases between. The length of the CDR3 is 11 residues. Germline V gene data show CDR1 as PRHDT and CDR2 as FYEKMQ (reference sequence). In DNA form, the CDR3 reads TGTGCCAGCCGCCTCTCCACTGAAGCTTTCTTT. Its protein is CASRLSTEAFF.

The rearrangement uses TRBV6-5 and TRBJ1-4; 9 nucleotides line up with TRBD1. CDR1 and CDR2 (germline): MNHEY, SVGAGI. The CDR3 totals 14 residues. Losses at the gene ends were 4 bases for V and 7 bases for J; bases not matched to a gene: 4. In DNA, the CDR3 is TGTGCCAGCAGTTCTACAGGGGGCAGTGAAAAACTGTTTTTT. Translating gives CASSSTGGSEKLFF.

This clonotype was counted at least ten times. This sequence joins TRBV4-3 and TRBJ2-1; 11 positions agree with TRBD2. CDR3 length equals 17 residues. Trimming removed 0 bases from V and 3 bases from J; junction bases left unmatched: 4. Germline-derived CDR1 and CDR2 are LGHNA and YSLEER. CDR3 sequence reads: CASSQDLTSGVYNEQFF. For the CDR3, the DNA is TGCGCCAGCAGCCAAGACCTGACTAGCGGGGTCTACAATGAGCAGTTCTTC.

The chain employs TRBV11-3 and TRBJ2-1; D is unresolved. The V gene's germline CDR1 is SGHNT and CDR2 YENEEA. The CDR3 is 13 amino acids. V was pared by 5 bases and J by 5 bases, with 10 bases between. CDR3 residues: CASSETNHNEQFF. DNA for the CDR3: TGTGCCAGCAGCGAGACCAACCACAATGAGCAGTTCTTC.

As DNA, the CDR3 is TGTGCCAGCAGCTTAGTCGCGGGAGGCAATCCGGGGGCCAACGTCCTGACTTTC. Translation: CASSLVAGGNPGANVLTF. The rearrangement links TRBV7-2 to TRBJ2-6; TRBD2 aligns across 8 bases. In germline, CDR1 is SGHTA, CDR2 FQGNSA. The CDR3 consists of 18 residues. J was trimmed by 4 bases and V by 1 base; bases with no gene match: 9.

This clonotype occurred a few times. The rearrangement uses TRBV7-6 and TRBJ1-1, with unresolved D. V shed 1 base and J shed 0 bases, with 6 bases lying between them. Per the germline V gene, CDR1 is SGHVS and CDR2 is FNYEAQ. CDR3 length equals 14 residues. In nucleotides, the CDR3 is TGTGCCAGCAGCTTAGATCCGGTGAACACTGAAGCTTTCTTT. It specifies CASSLDPVNTEAFF. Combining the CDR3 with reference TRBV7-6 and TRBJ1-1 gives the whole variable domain GAGVSQSPRYKVTKRGQDVALRCDPISGHVSLYWYRQALGQGPEFLTYFNYEAQQDKSGLPNDRFSAERPEGSISTLTIQRTEQRDSAMYRCASSLDPVNTEAFFGQGTRLTVV.

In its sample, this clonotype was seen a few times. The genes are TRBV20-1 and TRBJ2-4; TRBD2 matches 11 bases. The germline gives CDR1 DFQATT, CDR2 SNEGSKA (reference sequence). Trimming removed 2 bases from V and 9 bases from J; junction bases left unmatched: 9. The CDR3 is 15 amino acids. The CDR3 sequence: CSARPTSGGEVIQYF. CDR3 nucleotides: TGCAGTGCTAGACCAACTAGCGGGGGCGAGGTCATTCAGTACTTC.

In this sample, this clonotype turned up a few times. The CDR3 sequence: CASSQETKGPYNEQFF. The CDR3 bases are TGTGCCAGCAGCCAAGAGACGAAGGGCCCCTACAATGAGCAGTTCTTC. V gene TRBV4-2 combines with J gene TRBJ2-1; no definite D call. Germline values: CDR1 LGHNA, CDR2 YNFKEQ. V gave up 0 bases and J gave up 2 bases, with 11 bases separating them. The length of the CDR3 is 16 residues.

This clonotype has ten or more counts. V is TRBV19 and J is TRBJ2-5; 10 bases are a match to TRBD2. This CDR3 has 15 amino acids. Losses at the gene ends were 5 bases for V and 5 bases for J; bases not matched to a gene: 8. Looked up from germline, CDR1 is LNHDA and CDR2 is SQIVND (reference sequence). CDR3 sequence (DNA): TGTGCCAGTAGTCGTACTAGCGGGGACTACGAGACCCAGTACTTC. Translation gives CASSRTSGDYETQYF.

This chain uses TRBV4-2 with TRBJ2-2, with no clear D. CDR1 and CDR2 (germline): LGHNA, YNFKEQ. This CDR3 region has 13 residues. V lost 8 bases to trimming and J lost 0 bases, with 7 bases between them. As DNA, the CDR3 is TGTGCCAGCGGGGTGACGAACACCGGGGAGCTGTTTTTT. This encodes CASGVTNTGELFF.

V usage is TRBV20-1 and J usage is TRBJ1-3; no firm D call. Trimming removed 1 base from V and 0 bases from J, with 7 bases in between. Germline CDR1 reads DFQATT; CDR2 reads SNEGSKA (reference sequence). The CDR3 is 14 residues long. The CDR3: CSARAAFSGNTIYF. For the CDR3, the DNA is TGCAGTGCTAGAGCGGCTTTCTCTGGAAACACCATATATTTT.

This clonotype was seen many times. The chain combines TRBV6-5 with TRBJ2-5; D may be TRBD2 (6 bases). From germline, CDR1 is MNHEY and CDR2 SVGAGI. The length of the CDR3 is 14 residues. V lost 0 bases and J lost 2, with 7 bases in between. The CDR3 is CASSYSGGQETQYF. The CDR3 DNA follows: TGTGCCAGCAGTTACTCTGGAGGGCAAGAGACCCAGTACTTC.

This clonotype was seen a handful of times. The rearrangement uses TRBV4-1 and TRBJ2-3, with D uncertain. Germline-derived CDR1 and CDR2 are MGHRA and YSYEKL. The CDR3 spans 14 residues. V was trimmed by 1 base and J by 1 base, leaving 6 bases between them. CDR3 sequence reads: CASSQGWGTDTQYF. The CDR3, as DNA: TGCGCCAGCAGCCAAGGGTGGGGCACAGATACGCAGTATTTT.

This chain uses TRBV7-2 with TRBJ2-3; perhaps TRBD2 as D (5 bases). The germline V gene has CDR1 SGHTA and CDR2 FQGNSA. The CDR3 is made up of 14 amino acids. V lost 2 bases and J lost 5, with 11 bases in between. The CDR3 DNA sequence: TGTGCCAGCAGCTTAACTAGGAGGTTAGATACGCAGTATTTT. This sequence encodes CASSLTRRLDTQYF.

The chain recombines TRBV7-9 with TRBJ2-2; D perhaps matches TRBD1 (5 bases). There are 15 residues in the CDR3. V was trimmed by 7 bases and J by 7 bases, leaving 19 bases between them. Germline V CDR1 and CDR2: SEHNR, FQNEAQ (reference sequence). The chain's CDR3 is CASIESGLEVGELFF. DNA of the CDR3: TGTGCCAGCATCGAATCAGGGCTTGAGGTCGGGGAGCTGTTTTTT.

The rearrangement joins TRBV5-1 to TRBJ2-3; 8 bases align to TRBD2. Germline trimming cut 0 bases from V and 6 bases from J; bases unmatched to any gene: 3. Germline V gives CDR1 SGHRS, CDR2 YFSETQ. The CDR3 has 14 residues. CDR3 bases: TGCGCCAGCAGCTTGGAGACTAGCGACGATACGCAGTATTTT. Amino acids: CASSLETSDDTQYF.

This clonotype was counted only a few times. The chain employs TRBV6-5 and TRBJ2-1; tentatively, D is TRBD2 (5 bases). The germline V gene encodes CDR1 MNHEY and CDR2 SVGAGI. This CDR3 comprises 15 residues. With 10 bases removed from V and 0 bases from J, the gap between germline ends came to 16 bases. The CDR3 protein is CATRTLTSSYNEQFF. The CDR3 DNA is TGTGCCACCCGGACGTTAACTAGCTCCTACAATGAGCAGTTCTTC.